The 28 T cell receptor beta chains listed next were all sequenced from one sample in a study of technical replicates of blood from several donors. Assay used: immunoSEQ multiplex PCR; TCRdb lists only in-frame clones, some missing. The profile shows about 50,000 clones, 95% to 96% of them singletons. Sequences were obtained from T cells isolated from PBMCs. The receptors here all came from a human donor in good health.

The J gene is TRBJ2-2, the V gene TRBV21-1; the table's TRBD2 call for D was not verified on the DNA. TRBV21-1 is labeled a pseudogene. The CDR3 is 16 amino acids. The CDR3 protein is CASSNRASGSTGELFF. The CDR3 region has the DNA TGTGCCAGCAGCAACAGGGCTAGCGGGAGCACCGGGGAGCTGTTTTTT.

This chain joins TRBV7-2 and TRBJ1-4; D ambiguous. Germline V gene data show CDR1 as SGHTA and CDR2 as FQGNSA. The CDR3 covers 15 residues. V lost 5 bases and J lost 3, with 13 bases in between. The CDR3 coding sequence is TGTGCCAGCAGCCTAGACGCCGGGGCTAATGAAAAACTGTTTTTT. Translating gives CASSLDAGANEKLFF.

This chain joins TRBV6-6 and TRBJ2-3, with D perhaps TRBD2 (6 bases). Trimming cost V 7 bases and J 1 base, with 12 bases left between them. CDR1 is MNHNY and CDR2 is SVGAGI in the germline V gene (reference sequence). This CDR3 is built from 14 residues. For the CDR3, the DNA is TGTGCCAGCAAGAGGAGGGAACGCACAGATACGCAGTATTTT. This codes for CASKRRERTDTQYF.

The table lists this clone with a count of one. This chain uses TRBV10-3 with TRBJ2-7; D gene unclear. Trimming cost V 3 bases and J 2 bases, with 17 bases left between them. Germline V gene sequence: CDR1 ENHRY, CDR2 SYGVKD. The CDR3 spans 16 residues. CDR3: CAISEPLAPSPYEQYF. The CDR3 nucleotides are TGTGCCATCAGTGAACCCCTGGCCCCATCCCCCTACGAGCAGTACTTC.

The gene calls are TRBV29-1 and TRBJ2-7, with 9 nucleotides matching TRBD1. Germline values: CDR1 SQVTM, CDR2 ANQGSEA. The trim removed 4 bases at V and 1 base at J, leaving 5 bases unmatched. The length of the CDR3 is 14 residues. For the CDR3, the DNA is TGCAGCGTTGCTGGGACAGGGTATTCCTACGAGCAGTACTTC. It yields the protein CSVAGTGYSYEQYF.

The chain carries TRBV14 and TRBJ1-1, with D hard to call. Germline loops: CDR1 SGHDN, CDR2 FVKESK. The length of the CDR3 is 12 residues. V lost 0 bases and J 7 bases, leaving 6 bases between the germline ends. The CDR3, as DNA: TGTGCCAGCAGCCAAGAGAGGATTGAAGCTTTCTTT. The encoded protein is CASSQERIEAFF.

V gene TRBV21-1 combines with J gene TRBJ1-2; TRBD1, the table's D call, lacks a check against the DNA. TRBV21-1 constitutes a pseudogene. The CDR3 consists of 15 residues. The CDR3 bases are TGTGCCAGCACTCTCAGACCGGACAGGGTAGAGGGCTACACCTTC. This translates into CASTLRPDRVEGYTF.

The genes are TRBV27 and TRBJ1-2; maybe TRBD1 (5 bases). The CDR3 has 15 residues. Per germline, CDR1 MNHEY and CDR2 SMNVEV (reference sequence). Trimming shortened V by 3 bases and J by 2 bases, and 13 bases separated the two germline ends. The CDR3 reads CASSFQGSPNYGYTF. The CDR3 nucleotides are TGTGCCAGCAGTTTTCAGGGTTCACCGAACTATGGCTACACCTTC.

The rearrangement uses TRBV19 and TRBJ1-1, with TRBD1 matching over 9 bases. CDR1 is LNHDA and CDR2 is SQIVND in the germline V gene (reference sequence). The V segment lost 5 bases and the J segment 3 bases; nucleotides outside the gene matches: 4. CDR3 size: 14 residues. The CDR3 region is CASSSQGAYTEAFF. In nucleotides, the CDR3 is TGTGCCAGTAGTTCACAGGGGGCCTACACTGAAGCTTTCTTT.

This clone was recorded once. J is TRBJ1-2 and V is TRBV10-3, with TRBD1 as a possible D gene (5 bases). Germline V CDR1 and CDR2: ENHRY, SYGVKD. CDR3 length: 14 amino acids. Trimming removed 6 bases from V and 3 bases from J, with 14 bases in between. The CDR3 is CAIRAQDTDYGYTF. For the CDR3, the DNA is TGTGCCATCAGGGCCCAGGACACGGACTATGGCTACACCTTC.

This chain joins TRBV9 and TRBJ2-7; TRBD2 agrees at 10 bases. Germline-derived CDR1 and CDR2 are SGDLS and YYNGEE. The J segment lost 4 bases and the V segment lost 3 bases, leaving 4 bases of the junction unmatched. The length of the CDR3 is 14 residues. This CDR3 reads CASSEGLASYEQYF. The CDR3 DNA sequence: TGTGCCAGCAGCGAGGGACTAGCGTCGTACGAGCAGTACTTC.

V usage is TRBV28 and J usage is TRBJ2-4; 13 bases match TRBD2. The CDR3 sequence is 15 residues long. The V and J ends lost 8 bases and 7 bases, in that order; junction bases with no gene match: 8. Germline lookup yields CDR1 MDHEN and CDR2 SYDVKM. The CDR3 loop reads CASGGTSGTGNIQYF. CDR3 nucleotides: TGTGCCAGCGGAGGGACTAGCGGGACGGGGAACATTCAGTACTTC.

This rearrangement joins TRBV30 to TRBJ2-2; 7 bases fit TRBD1. The CDR3 covers 15 residues. CDR1 GTSNPN and CDR2 SVGIG come from the germline V gene (reference sequence). J was trimmed by 3 bases and V by 4 bases; bases with no gene match: 8. CDR3 bases: TGTGCCTGGACGAAACAGGGGTTGGACACCGGGGAGCTGTTTTTT. Amino acids: CAWTKQGLDTGELFF.

V gene TRBV19 combines with J gene TRBJ1-2; 10 bases line up with TRBD1. Germline V gene lookup returns CDR1 LNHDA and CDR2 SQIVND (reference sequence). J lost 6 bases, V lost 5 bases, and 9 bases had no gene match. CDR3 length: 15 amino acids. CDR3 protein: CASSLRDRGVHGYTF. The CDR3 bases are TGTGCCAGTAGTCTCCGGGACAGGGGAGTTCATGGCTACACCTTC.

V is TRBV27 and J is TRBJ2-1; D is ambiguous. The CDR3 extends over 13 amino acids. V lost 5 bases and J 0 bases, leaving 5 bases between the germline ends. The germline gives CDR1 MNHEY, CDR2 SMNVEV (reference sequence). This chain's CDR3 is CASSASSYNEQFF. DNA for the CDR3: TGTGCCAGCAGTGCGAGCTCCTACAATGAGCAGTTCTTC.

The V call is TRBV6-6, the J call TRBJ1-1, with D tentatively TRBD1 (5 bases). Deletions cut 5 bases from V and 5 bases from J, with 9 bases between. From germline, CDR1 is MNHNY and CDR2 SVGAGI (reference sequence). This CDR3 region has 12 residues. The CDR3 region is CASSRRQTEAFF. The DNA for the CDR3 is TGTGCCAGCAGTCGTCGACAGACTGAAGCTTTCTTT.

The CDR3 bases are TGTGCCAGCAGCGTAGCAACGGGAGACGGAATCACTGGAAACACCATATATTTT. Its translation: CASSVATGDGITGNTIYF. V usage is TRBV9 and J usage is TRBJ1-3; D ambiguous. V lost 0 bases and J 2 bases, leaving 18 bases between the germline ends. In germline, CDR1 is SGDLS, CDR2 YYNGEE. The CDR3 spans 18 residues. Full variable domain (remainder filled in from reference TRBV9 and TRBJ1-3): DSGVTQTPKHLITATGQRVTLRCSPRSGDLSVYWYQQSLDQGLQFLIQYYNGEERAKGNILERFSAQQFPDLHSELNLSSLELGDSALYFCASSVATGDGITGNTIYFGEGSWLTVV.

CDR3 sequence (DNA): TGCAGCGTTGGCCACAGGGAACTCACTGAGCAGTTCTTC. This translates into CSVGHRELTEQFF. The rearrangement uses TRBV29-1 and TRBJ2-1; tentative D call: TRBD1 (6 bases). The CDR3 extends over 13 amino acids. Trimming stripped 4 bases from V and 9 bases from J, with 16 bases between. Germline V gene sequence: CDR1 SQVTM, CDR2 ANQGSEA.

The rearrangement links TRBV6-1 to TRBJ1-4, with D possibly being TRBD1 (5 bases). This CDR3 is built from 16 residues. With 3 bases removed from V and 0 bases from J, the gap between germline ends came to 11 bases. The germline gives CDR1 MNHNS, CDR2 SASEGT. The CDR3, as DNA: TGTGCCAGCAGTGATTGGTTGACAGCAACTAATGAAAAACTGTTTTTT. Its protein product is CASSDWLTATNEKLFF.

V and J are TRBV28 and TRBJ1-5; TRBD1 matches 8 bases. V lost 6 bases and J lost 5; bases outside the gene matches: 9. Germline values: CDR1 MDHEN, CDR2 SYDVKM. There are 15 residues in the CDR3. The CDR3 DNA reads as TGTGCCAGCAGAAATCCACAGGGGGGGGATCAGCCCCAGCATTTT. Translating gives CASRNPQGGDQPQHF.

The chain is built from TRBV7-9 and TRBJ2-2; the match to TRBD2 covers 12 bases. This CDR3 contains 15 residues. CDR1 SEHNR and CDR2 FQNEAQ come from the germline V gene (reference sequence). Germline trimming cut 3 bases from V and 7 bases from J; bases unmatched to any gene: 3. The DNA for the CDR3 is TGTGCCAGCAGCTTGACTAGCGGGAGTATCGGGGAGCTGTTTTTT. The encoded protein is CASSLTSGSIGELFF.

The rearrangement links TRBV28 to TRBJ2-7, with 7 bases lining up with TRBD1. With V trimmed by 2 bases and J by 2 bases, 3 bases remained unmatched. The germline V gene encodes CDR1 MDHEN and CDR2 SYDVKM. The CDR3 has 14 residues. This chain's CDR3 is CASSLGQAPYEQYF. DNA for the CDR3: TGTGCCAGCAGTTTAGGACAGGCCCCCTACGAGCAGTACTTC.

This chain links TRBV5-1 with TRBJ2-2; possibly TRBD2 for D (5 bases). Germline CDR1 and CDR2: SGHRS and YFSETQ. The CDR3 contains 15 residues. V lost 1 base and J 4 bases, leaving 11 bases between the germline ends. The CDR3: CASSLTRVRTGELFF. As DNA, the CDR3 is TGCGCCAGCAGCTTGACGCGGGTTCGCACCGGGGAGCTGTTTTTT.

The chain employs TRBV4-3 and TRBJ2-4; 10 bases map to TRBD1. The trim removed 3 bases at V and 7 bases at J, leaving 3 bases unmatched. Germline lookup yields CDR1 LGHNA and CDR2 YSLEER. The CDR3 is 14 residues long. The CDR3 spells CASSQTGGANIQYF. CDR3 DNA sequence: TGCGCCAGCAGCCAGACAGGGGGCGCGAACATTCAGTACTTC.

As concerns this clone: Other nucleotide sequences from this sample produce the same CDR3. J is TRBJ1-5 and V is TRBV5-1; D ambiguous. The CDR3 runs to 15 residues. The V gene lost 4 bases and the J gene lost 0 bases, with 11 bases spanning the gap. CDR1 is SGHRS, CDR2 YFSETQ, per germline. The CDR3 loop reads CASSLTGYSNQPQHF. The CDR3, as DNA: TGCGCCAGCAGCCTGACGGGATATAGCAATCAGCCCCAGCATTTT. The whole variable domain, remainder taken from reference TRBV5-1 and TRBJ1-5, is KAGVTQTPRYLIKTRGQQVTLSCSPISGHRSVSWYQQTPGQGLQFLFEYFSETQRNKGNFPGRFSGRQFSNSRSEMNVSTLELGDSALYLCASSLTGYSNQPQHFGDGTRLSIL.

The chain joins TRBV19 to TRBJ2-1; 9 bases line up with TRBD2. CDR1 and CDR2 (germline): LNHDA, SQIVND (reference sequence). V lost 4 bases and J lost 5; bases outside the gene matches: 6. The CDR3 spans 15 residues. The CDR3 DNA is TGTGCCAGTAGTACGGGACTAGCTGGAAACAATGAGCAGTTCTTC. Its protein product is CASSTGLAGNNEQFF.

The CDR3 here is CASGPGGSMLNTEAFF. CDR3 coding DNA: TGCGCCAGCGGCCCAGGGGGCAGTATGCTCAACACTGAAGCTTTCTTT. The V gene is TRBV5-1, the J gene TRBJ1-1; 8 nucleotides match TRBD1. V dropped 7 bases and J dropped 2; count of bases not matched to a gene: 13. CDR1 is SGHRS and CDR2 is YFSETQ in the germline V gene. This CDR3 comprises 16 residues.

J is TRBJ1-5 and V is TRBV30, with D possibly being TRBD1 (5 bases). This CDR3 contains 14 residues. Trimming took off 3 bases at V and 4 bases at J, with 13 bases between the two ends. The V gene's germline CDR1 is GTSNPN and CDR2 SVGIG (reference sequence). Here the CDR3 DNA reads TGTGCCTGGAGATCTACAGGACTAAATCAGCCCCAGCATTTT. It encodes CAWRSTGLNQPQHF.